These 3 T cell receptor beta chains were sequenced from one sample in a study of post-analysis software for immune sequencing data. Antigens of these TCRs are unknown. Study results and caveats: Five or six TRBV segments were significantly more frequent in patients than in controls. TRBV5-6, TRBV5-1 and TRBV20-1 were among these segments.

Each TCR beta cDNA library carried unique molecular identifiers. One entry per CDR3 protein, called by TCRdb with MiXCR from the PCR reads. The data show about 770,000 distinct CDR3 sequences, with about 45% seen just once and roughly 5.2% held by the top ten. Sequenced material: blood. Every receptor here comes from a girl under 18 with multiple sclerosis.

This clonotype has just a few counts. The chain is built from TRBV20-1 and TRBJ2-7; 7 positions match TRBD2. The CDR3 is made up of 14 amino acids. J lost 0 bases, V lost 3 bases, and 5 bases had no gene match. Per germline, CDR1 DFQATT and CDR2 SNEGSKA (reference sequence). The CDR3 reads CSARWRTSSYEQYF. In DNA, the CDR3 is TGCAGTGCTAGGTGGAGGACTAGCTCCTACGAGCAGTACTTC.

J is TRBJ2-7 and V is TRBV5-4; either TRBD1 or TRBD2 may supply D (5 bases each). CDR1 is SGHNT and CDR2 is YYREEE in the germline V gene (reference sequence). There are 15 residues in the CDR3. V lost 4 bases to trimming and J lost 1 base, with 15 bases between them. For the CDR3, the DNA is TGTGCCAGCAGCGCTCCCGGGACGGATTCCTACGAGCAGTACTTC. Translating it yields CASSAPGTDSYEQYF. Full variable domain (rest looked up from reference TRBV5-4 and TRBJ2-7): ETGVTQSPTHLIKTRGQQVTLRCSSQSGHNTVSWYQQALGQGPQFIFQYYREEENGRGNFPPRFSGLQFPNYSSELNVNALELDDSALYLCASSAPGTDSYEQYFGPGTRLTVT.

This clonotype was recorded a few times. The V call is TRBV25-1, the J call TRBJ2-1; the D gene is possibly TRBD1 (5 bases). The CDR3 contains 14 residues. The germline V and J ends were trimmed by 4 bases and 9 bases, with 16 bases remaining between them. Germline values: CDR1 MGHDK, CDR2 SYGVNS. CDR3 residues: CASSATSTGTEQFF. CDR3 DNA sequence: TGTGCCAGCAGTGCTACCTCCACAGGTACTGAGCAGTTCTTC.